This T cell receptor beta chain was obtained from a study of blood T cell repertoires in COVID-19. Study details: PBMCs, B-cell-depleted T cells, or T cells were the source of the cDNA or gDNA that made up the material.

Using immunoSEQ multiplex PCR, the repertoire was profiled, and TCRdb retains in-frame clones only, with some absent. The table lists 140,000 to 150,000 clones, 65% to 85% of them singletons, with almost 9% in the top ten. Patients in Seattle were enrolled during active infection, then followed longitudinally. Per the germline V gene, CDR1 is MNHEY and CDR2 is SVGAGI. The junction had 6 bases not matched to a gene; V was cut back by 0 bases and J by 6 bases. This CDR3 spans 16 amino acids. The V call is TRBV6-5, the J call TRBJ2-7; TRBD2 matches at 12 bases. The receptor's source is a man aged 30-40 years with COVID-19, enrolled during active disease. Sequences were obtained from peripheral blood. This chain's CDR3 is CASSYSGLAGMSEQYF. CDR3 sequence (DNA): TGTGCCAGCAGTTACTCAGGACTAGCGGGAATGAGCGAGCAGTACTTC.